This is a list of T cell receptor beta chains from one sample in a study of T cell responses to AZD1222 COVID-19 vaccine. TCRdb keeps only in-frame clones here, not all; method: immunoSEQ multiplex PCR. The profile shows around 110,000 clones, about 90% of them singletons. The input for sequencing was peripheral blood, taken on day 0 of AZD1222 vaccination. The receptor set was obtained from an adult in good health. Each CDR3 is given with its conserved first and last residue.

v_gene	j_gene	len	CDR3aa
TRBV9	TRBJ1-1	13	CASSVDGVAEAFF
TRBV28	TRBJ2-2	14	CASSLGGGTGELFF
TRBV7-3	TRBJ2-3	16	CASSRGTSGLADTQYF
TRBV12-3/TRBV12-4	TRBJ2-5	12	CASSPLQETQYF
TRBV6-4	TRBJ1-1	13	CASSDADRGEAFF
TRBV29-1	TRBJ2-6	16	CSVEDEPGSGANVLTF
TRBV7-9	TRBJ2-2	17	CASSAQTGTHITGELFF
TRBV5-4	TRBJ2-5	17	CASSPPPRLAIGETQYF
TRBV11-2	TRBJ1-1	15	CASSFSQGINTEAFF
TRBV5-4	TRBJ2-1	16	CASSGYGTSGYNEQFF
TRBV4-1	TRBJ2-5	16	CASSQGRGTVSETQYF
TRBV7-9	TRBJ1-1	14	CASSLQAMNTEAFF
TRBV9	TRBJ2-7	15	CASSATSGSSYEQYF
TRBV14	TRBJ2-7	11	CASSQNYEQYF
TRBV5-1	TRBJ2-5	13	CASSLEGRETQYF
TRBV12-3/TRBV12-4	TRBJ2-1	12	CASTGPVSEQFF
TRBV27	TRBJ1-1	15	CASSSRLGGNTEAFF
TRBV5-1	TRBJ2-7	15	CASSLWAGKGYEQYF